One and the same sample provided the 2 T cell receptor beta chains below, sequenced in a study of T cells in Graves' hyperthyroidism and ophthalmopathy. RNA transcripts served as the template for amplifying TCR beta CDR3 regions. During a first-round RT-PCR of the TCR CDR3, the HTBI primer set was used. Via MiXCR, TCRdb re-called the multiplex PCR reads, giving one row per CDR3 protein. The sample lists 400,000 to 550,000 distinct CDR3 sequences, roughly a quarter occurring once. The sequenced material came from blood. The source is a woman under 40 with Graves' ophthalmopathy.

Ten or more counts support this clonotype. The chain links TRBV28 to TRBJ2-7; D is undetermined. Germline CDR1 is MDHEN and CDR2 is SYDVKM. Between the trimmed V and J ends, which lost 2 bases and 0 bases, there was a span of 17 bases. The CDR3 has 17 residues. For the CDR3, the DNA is TGTGCCAGCAGTTTACCCCCTCACACGTCAAGCTCCTACGAGCAGTACTTC. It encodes CASSLPPHTSSSYEQYF.

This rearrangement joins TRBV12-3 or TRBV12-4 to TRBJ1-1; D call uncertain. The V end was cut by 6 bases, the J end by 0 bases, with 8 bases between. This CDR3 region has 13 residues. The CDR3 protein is CASRVEVNTEAFF. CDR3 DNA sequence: TGTGCCAGCAGGGTAGAGGTGAACACTGAAGCTTTCTTT.